These T cell receptor beta chains were read from a single sample in a study of CD4+ T cells in melanoma. The method was immunoSEQ multiplex PCR; TCRdb's version includes in-frame clones alone and lacks a portion of them. The sample has 15,000 to 20,000 clones, about 83% seen once; the top ten hold around 4.7%. Sequencing was carried out using cells from a culture (not recorded whether cultured in vitro). Receptors were obtained from a human donor with melanoma. Both conserved end residues are part of each CDR3. Fields, in order: V gene, D gene, J gene, clone size, CDR3 protein, CDR3 DNA. D genes are given only for firm matches. The listing skips clone size in some rows; elsewhere it reads once, few, many or a size class.

>TRBV27|.|TRBJ1-1|.
CASSGSAGAEAFF
TGTGCCAGCAGCGGTTCGGCAGGGGCTGAAGCTTTCTTT
>TRBV30|TRBD1|TRBJ2-7|.
CAWSRWGSKGQGTVNEQYF
TGTGCCTGGAGTCGGTGGGGGTCTAAGGGACAGGGAACGGTCAACGAGCAGTACTTC
>TRBV7-9|.|TRBJ2-3|.
CASSLVTGGTDTQYF
TGTGCCAGCAGCTTGGTTACTGGGGGCACAGATACGCAGTATTTT
>TRBV5-1|TRBD1|TRBJ1-5|.
CASSWTGGSNQPQHF
TGCGCCAGCAGCTGGACAGGGGGCAGCAATCAGCCCCAGCATTTT
>TRBV27|.|TRBJ2-1|.
CASSWVAALYNEQFF
TGTGCCAGCAGTTGGGTAGCGGCCCTTTACAATGAGCAGTTCTTC
>TRBV29-1|.|TRBJ1-2|.
CSVITGRGYGYTF
TGCAGCGTTATCACGGGGCGCGGCTATGGCTACACCTTC
>TRBV7-2|.|TRBJ2-5|.
CASSSQSGYQETQYF
TGTGCCAGCAGCTCACAATCAGGGTACCAAGAGACCCAGTACTTC
>TRBV30|.|TRBJ1-5|.
CAWAYRDNQPQHF
TGTGCCTGGGCCTACAGGGACAATCAGCCCCAGCATTTT
>TRBV7-6|TRBD2|TRBJ2-1|.
CASSYGGAIPEQFF
TGTGCCAGCAGCTACGGGGGGGCAATCCCTGAGCAGTTCTTC
>TRBV18|TRBD1|TRBJ1-2|.
CASSPRTGVGYGYTF
TGTGCCAGCTCACCACGGACAGGGGTTGGCTATGGCTACACCTTC
>TRBV6-5|.|TRBJ1-3|.
CASSYSSSFGNTIYF
TGTGCCAGCAGTTACTCGTCTTCCTTTGGAAACACCATATATTTT
>TRBV4-1|.|TRBJ1-6|.
CASRLPGHSPLHF
TGCGCCAGCAGGCTGCCAGGGCATTCACCCCTCCACTTT
>TRBV7-3|.|TRBJ1-1|.
CASSLIEGSEAFF
TGTGCCAGCAGCTTAATCGAGGGGTCTGAAGCTTTCTTT
>TRBV19|.|TRBJ1-2|.
CASTAPKQGVGYGYTF
TGTGCCAGTACCGCTCCCAAACAGGGCGTGGGCTATGGCTACACCTTC
>TRBV7-3|TRBD1|TRBJ1-2|.
CASSLTSPQTQGVGYTF
TGTGCCAGCAGCTTAACTTCCCCGCAAACGCAGGGGGTAGGCTACACCTTC
>TRBV18|TRBD1|TRBJ2-5|.
CASAPSDRGQETQYF
TGTGCCAGCGCACCCTCGGACAGGGGCCAAGAGACCCAGTACTTC
>TRBV5-4|TRBD1|TRBJ1-4|.
CASSPYRGAGNEKLFF
TGTGCCAGCAGCCCGTACAGGGGTGCGGGGAATGAAAAACTGTTTTTT
>TRBV2|TRBD1|TRBJ1-2|medium-sized
CASSEWRGRLNYGYTF
TGTGCCAGCAGTGAATGGAGGGGGCGCCTTAACTATGGCTACACCTTC
>TRBV4-1|.|TRBJ2-2|.
CASSQDPTGVTGELFF
TGCGCCAGCAGCCAAGATCCGACGGGGGTCACCGGGGAGCTGTTTTTT
>TRBV4-1|.|TRBJ1-1|few
CASSHPGARRGDPNLEDTEAFF
TGCGCCAGCAGCCACCCCGGGGCGCGACGTGGGGACCCGAATTTGGAGGACACTGAAGCTTTCTTT
>TRBV7-6|TRBD1|TRBJ2-1|.
CASSREGAGYNEQFF
TGTGCCAGCAGCAGAGAGGGGGCAGGTTACAATGAGCAGTTCTTC